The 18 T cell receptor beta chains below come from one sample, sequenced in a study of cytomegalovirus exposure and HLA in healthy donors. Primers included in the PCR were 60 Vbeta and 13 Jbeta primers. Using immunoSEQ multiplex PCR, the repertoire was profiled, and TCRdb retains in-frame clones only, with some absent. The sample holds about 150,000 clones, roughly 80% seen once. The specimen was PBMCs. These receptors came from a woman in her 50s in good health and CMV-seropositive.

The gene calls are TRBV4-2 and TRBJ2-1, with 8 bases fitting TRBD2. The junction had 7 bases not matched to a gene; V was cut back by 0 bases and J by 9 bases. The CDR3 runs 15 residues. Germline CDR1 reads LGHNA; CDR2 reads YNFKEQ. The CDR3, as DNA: TGTGCCAGCAGCCAAGATGCCGGGGGGGCTGGTGAGCAGTTCTTC. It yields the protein CASSQDAGGAGEQFF.

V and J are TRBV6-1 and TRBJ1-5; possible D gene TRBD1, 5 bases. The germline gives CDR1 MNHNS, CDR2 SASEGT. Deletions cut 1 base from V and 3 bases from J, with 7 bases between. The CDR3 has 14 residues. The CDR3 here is CASSEVRDNQPQHF. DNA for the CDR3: TGTGCCAGCAGTGAAGTCAGGGACAATCAGCCCCAGCATTTT.

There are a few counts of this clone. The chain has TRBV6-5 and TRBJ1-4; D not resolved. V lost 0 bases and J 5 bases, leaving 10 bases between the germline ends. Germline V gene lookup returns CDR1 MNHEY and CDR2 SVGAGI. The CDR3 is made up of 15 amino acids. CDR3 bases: TGTGCCAGCAGTTACTCTTCACATATCAATGAAAAACTGTTTTTT. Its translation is CASSYSSHINEKLFF.

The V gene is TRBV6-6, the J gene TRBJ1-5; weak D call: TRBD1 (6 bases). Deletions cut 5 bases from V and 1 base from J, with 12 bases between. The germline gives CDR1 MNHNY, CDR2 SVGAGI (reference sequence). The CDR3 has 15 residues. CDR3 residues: CASSAEGGSNQPQHF. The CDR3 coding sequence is TGTGCCAGCAGTGCCGAGGGGGGGAGCAATCAGCCCCAGCATTTT.

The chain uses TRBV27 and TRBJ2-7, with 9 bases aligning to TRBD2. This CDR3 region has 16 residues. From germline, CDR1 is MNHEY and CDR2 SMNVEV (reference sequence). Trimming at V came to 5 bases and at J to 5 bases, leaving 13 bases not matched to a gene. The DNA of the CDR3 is TGTGCCAGCAGTCCATGGGCGGGACTAGCAGTCAACGAGCAGTACTTC. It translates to CASSPWAGLAVNEQYF.

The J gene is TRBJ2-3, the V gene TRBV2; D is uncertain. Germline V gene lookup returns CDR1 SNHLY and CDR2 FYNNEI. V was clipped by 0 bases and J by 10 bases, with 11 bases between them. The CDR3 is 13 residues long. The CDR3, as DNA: TGTGCCAGCAGTGAAGCCCCTGTAAGAGCGCAGTATTTT. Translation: CASSEAPVRAQYF.

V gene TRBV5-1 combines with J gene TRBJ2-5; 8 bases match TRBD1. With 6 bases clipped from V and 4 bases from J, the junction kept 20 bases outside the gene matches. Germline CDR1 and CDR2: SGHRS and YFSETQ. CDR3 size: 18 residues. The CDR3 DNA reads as TGCGCCAGCACGCCAAGGGTCCCCCAGGGGGCGGACTCAGAGACCCAGTACTTC. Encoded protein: CASTPRVPQGADSETQYF.

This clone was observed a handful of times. The CDR3 DNA reads TGCGCCAGCAGTGAAGGGGGCCTTCTCTATAATTCACCCCTCCACTTT. It codes for CASSEGGLLYNSPLHF. V gene TRBV10-2 combines with J gene TRBJ1-6; 7 nucleotides align to TRBD1. Trimming removed 3 bases from V and 3 bases from J; junction bases left unmatched: 5. This CDR3 has 16 amino acids. Germline lookup yields CDR1 WSHSY and CDR2 SAAADI.

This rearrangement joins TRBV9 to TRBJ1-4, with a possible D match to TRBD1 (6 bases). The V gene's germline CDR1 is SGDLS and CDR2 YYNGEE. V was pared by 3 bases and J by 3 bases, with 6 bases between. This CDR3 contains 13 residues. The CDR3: CASSGGPNEKLFF. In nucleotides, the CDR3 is TGTGCCAGCAGCGGGGGGCCTAATGAAAAACTGTTTTTT.

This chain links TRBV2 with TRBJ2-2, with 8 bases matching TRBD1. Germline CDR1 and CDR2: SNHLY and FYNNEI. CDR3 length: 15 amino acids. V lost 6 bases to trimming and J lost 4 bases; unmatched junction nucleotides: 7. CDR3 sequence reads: CASSQDRALTGELFF. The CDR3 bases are TGTGCCAGCAGCCAGGACAGGGCCCTCACCGGGGAGCTGTTTTTT.

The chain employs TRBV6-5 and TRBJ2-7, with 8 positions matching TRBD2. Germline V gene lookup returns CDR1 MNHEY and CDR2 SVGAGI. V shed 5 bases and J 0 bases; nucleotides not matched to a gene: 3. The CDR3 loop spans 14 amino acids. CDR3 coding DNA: TGTGCCAGCAGTAAGGGACTAGGCTCCTACGAGCAGTACTTC. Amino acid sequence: CASSKGLGSYEQYF.

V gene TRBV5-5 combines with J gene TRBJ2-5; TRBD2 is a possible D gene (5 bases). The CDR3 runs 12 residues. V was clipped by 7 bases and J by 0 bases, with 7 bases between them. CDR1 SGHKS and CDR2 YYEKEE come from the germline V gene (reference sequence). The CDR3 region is CASGGYQETQYF. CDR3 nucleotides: TGTGCCAGCGGCGGGTACCAAGAGACCCAGTACTTC.

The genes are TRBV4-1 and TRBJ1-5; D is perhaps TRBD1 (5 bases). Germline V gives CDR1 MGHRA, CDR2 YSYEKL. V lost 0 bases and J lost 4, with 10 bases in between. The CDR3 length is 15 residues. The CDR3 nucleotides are TGCGCCAGCAGCCAAGATGGGCAGGGAAATCAGCCCCAGCATTTT. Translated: CASSQDGQGNQPQHF.

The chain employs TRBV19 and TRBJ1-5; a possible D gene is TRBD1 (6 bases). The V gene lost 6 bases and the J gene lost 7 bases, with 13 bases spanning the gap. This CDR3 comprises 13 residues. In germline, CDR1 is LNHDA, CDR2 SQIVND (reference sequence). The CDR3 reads CASRGGGEQPQHF. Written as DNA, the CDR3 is TGTGCCAGTAGGGGAGGGGGGGAACAGCCCCAGCATTTT.

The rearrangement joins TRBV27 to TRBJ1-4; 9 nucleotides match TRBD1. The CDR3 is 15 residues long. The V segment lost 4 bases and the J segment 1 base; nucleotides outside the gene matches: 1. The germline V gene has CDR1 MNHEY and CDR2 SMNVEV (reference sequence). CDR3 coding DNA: TGTGCCAGCAGTTCGGACAGGGGAACTAATGAAAAACTGTTTTTT. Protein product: CASSSDRGTNEKLFF.

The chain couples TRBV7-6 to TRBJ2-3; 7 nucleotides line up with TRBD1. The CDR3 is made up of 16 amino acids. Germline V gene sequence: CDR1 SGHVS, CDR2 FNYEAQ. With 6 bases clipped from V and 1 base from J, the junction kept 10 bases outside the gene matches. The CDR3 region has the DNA TGTGCCAGCAGACGAGACAGGGTTGGGGGCACAGATACGCAGTATTTT. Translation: CASRRDRVGGTDTQYF. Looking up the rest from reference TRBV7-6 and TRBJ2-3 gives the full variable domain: GAGVSQSPRYKVTKRGQDVALRCDPISGHVSLYWYRQALGQGPEFLTYFNYEAQQDKSGLPNDRFSAERPEGSISTLTIQRTEQRDSAMYRCASRRDRVGGTDTQYFGPGTRLTVL.

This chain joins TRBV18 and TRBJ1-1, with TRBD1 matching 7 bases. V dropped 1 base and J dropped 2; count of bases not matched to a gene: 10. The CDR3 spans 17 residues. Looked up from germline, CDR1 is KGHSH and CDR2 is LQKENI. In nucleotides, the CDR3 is TGTGCCAGCTCACCACTTGTTACTAACAGGGGTAACACTGAAGCTTTCTTT. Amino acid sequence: CASSPLVTNRGNTEAFF.

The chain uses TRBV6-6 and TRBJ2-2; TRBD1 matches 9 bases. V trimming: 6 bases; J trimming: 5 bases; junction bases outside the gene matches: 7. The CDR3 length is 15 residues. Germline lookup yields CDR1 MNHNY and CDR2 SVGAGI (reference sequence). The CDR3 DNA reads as TGTGCCAGCAGGAAATCGACAGGGGGGACCGGGGAGCTGTTTTTT. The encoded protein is CASRKSTGGTGELFF.